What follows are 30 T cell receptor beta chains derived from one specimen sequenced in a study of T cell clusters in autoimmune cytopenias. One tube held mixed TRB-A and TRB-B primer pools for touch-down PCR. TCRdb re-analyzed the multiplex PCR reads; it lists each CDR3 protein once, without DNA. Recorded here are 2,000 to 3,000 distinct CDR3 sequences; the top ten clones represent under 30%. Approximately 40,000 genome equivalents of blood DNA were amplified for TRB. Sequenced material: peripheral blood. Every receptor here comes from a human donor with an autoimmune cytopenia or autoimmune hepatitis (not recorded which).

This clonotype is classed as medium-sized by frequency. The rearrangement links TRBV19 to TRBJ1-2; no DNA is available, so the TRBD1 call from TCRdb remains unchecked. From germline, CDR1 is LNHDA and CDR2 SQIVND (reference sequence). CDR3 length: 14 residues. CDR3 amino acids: CASSQQGAQNGYTF.

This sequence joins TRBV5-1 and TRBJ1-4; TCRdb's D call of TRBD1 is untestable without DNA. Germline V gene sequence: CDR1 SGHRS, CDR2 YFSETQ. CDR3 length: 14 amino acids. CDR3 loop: CASSENGGNEKLFF.

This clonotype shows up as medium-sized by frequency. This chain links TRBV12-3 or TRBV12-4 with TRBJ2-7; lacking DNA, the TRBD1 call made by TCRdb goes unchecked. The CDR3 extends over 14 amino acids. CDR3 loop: CASSLLGRGYEQYF.

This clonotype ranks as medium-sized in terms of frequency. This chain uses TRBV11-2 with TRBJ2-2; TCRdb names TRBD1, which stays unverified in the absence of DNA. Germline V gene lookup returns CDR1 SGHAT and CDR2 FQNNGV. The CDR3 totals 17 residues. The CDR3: CASSFRAGATNTGELFF.

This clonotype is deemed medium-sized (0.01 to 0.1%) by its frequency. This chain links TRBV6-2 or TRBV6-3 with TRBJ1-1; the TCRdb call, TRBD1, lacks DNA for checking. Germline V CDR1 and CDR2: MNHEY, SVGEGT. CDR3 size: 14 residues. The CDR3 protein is CASSYAATVTEAFF.

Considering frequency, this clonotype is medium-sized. CDR3 region: CASSLAPVAGAGEQYF. The chain combines TRBV5-4 with TRBJ2-7; without DNA, the TCRdb call of TRBD2 cannot be checked. The germline V gene has CDR1 SGHNT and CDR2 YYREEE (reference sequence). This CDR3 contains 16 residues.

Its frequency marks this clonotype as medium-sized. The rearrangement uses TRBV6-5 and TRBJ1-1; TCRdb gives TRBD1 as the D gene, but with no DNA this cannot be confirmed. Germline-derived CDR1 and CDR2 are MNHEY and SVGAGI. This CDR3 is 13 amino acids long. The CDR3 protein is CASQEGAGTEAFF.

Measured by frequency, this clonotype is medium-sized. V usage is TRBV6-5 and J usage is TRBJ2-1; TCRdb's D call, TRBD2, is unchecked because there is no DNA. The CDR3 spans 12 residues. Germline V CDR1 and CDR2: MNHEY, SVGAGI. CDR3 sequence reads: CASSSLGLEQFF.

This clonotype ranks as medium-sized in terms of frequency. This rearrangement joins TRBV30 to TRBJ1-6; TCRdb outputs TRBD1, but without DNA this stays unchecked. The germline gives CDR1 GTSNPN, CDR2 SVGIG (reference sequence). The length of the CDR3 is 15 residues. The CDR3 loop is CAWDKGQLYNSPLHF.

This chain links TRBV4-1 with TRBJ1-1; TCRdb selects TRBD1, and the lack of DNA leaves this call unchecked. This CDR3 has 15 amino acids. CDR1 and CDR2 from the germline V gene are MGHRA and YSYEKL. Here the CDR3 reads CASSLGTDLGGGAFF.

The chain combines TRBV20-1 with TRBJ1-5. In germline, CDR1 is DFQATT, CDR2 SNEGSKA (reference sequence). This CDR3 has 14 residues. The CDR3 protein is CSAGSRQTPKPQHF.

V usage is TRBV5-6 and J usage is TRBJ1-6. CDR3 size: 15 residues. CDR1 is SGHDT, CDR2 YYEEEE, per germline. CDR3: CASSLVGWVGSPLHF.

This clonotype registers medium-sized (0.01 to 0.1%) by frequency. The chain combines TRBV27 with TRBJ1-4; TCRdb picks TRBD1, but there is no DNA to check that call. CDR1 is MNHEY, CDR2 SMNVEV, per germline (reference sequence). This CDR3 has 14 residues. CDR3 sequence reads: CASSFQGSNEKLFF.

CDR3 protein: CSATYRGSNEQFF. This sequence joins TRBV20-1 and TRBJ2-1; TCRdb proposes TRBD1, but this gene call is untestable without DNA. This CDR3 spans 13 amino acids. Germline V gene sequence: CDR1 DFQATT, CDR2 SNEGSKA (reference sequence).

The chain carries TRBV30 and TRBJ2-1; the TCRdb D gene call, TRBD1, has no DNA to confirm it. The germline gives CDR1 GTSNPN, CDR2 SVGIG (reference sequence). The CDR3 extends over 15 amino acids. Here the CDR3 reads CAWSTIQGRQETQFF.

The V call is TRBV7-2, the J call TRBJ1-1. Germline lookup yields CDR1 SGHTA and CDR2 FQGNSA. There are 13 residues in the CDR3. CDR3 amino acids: CASSPYLNTEAFF.

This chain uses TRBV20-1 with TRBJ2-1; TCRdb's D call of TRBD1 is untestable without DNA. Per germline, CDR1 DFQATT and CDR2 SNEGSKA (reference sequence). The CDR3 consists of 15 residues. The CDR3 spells CSARAFRGTGDEQFF.

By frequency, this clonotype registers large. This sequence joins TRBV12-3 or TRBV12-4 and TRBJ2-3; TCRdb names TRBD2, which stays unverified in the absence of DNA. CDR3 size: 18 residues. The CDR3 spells CASSTGRLRGGALDTQYF.

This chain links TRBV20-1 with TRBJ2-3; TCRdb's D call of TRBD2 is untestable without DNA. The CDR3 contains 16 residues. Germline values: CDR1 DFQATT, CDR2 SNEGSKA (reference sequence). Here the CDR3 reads CSALTQAGGHTDTQYF.

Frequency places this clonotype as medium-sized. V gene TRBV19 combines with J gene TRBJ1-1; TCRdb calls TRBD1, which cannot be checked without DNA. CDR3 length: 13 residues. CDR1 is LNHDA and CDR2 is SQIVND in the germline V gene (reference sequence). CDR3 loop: CASKGQGGTEAFF. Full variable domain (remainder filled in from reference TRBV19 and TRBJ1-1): DGGITQSPKYLFRKEGQNVTLSCEQNLNHDAMYWYRQDPGQGLRLIYYSQIVNDFQKGDIAEGYSVSREKKESFPLTVTSAQKNPTAFYLCASKGQGGTEAFFGQGTRLTVV.

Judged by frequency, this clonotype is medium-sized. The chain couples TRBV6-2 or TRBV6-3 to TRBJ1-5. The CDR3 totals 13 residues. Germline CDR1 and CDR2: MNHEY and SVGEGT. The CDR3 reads CASSYSRDQPQHF.

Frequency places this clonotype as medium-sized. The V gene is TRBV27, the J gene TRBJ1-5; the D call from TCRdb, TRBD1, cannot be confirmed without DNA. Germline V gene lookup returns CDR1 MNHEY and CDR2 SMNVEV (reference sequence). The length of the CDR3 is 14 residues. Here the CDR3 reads CASSLGEGHQPQHF.

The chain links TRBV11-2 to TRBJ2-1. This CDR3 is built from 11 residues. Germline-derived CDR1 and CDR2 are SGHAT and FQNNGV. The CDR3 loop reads CASSSGGEQFF.

This CDR3 is CASSLSTVNTEAFF. V is TRBV7-9 and J is TRBJ1-1. The germline V gene encodes CDR1 SEHNR and CDR2 FQNEAQ (reference sequence). The CDR3 is 14 residues long.

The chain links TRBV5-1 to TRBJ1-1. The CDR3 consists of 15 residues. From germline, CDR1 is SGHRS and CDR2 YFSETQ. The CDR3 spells CASSLETARVAEAFF.

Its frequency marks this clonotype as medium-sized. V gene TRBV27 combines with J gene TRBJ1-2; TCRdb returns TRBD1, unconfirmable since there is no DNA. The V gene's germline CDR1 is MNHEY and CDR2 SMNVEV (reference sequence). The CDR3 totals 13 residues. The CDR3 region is CASSLDRAYGYTF.

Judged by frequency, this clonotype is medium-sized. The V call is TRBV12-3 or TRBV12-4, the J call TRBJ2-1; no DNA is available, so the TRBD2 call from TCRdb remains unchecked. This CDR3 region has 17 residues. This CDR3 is CASSIGSGGARRNEQFF.

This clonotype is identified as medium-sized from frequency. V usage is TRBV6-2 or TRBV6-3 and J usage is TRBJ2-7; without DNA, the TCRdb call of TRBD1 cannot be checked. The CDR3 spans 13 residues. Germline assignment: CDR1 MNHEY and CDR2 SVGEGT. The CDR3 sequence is CASMGQSPYEQYF.

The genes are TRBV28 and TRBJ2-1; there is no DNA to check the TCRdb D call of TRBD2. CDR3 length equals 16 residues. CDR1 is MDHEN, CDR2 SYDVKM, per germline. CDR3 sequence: CASSRTGTRISNEQFF.

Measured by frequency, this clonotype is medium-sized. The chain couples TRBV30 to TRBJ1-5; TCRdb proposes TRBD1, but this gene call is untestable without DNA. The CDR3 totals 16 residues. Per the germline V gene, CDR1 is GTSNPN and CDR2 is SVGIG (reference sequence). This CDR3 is CAWSPWGSNSNQPQHF.